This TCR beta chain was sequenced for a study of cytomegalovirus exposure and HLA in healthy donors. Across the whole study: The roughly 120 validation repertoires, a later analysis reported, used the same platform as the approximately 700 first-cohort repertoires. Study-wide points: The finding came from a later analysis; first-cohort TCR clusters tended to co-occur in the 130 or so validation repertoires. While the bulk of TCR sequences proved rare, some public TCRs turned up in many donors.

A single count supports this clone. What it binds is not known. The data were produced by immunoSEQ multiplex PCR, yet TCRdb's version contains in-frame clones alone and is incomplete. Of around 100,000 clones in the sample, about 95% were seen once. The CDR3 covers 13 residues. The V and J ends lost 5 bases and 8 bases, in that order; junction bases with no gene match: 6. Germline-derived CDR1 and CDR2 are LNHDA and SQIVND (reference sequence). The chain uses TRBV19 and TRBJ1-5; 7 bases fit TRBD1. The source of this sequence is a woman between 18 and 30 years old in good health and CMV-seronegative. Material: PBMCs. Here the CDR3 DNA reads TGTGCCAGTAGTTTCTACAGGGGTGAGCCCCAGCATTTT. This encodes CASSFYRGEPQHF.